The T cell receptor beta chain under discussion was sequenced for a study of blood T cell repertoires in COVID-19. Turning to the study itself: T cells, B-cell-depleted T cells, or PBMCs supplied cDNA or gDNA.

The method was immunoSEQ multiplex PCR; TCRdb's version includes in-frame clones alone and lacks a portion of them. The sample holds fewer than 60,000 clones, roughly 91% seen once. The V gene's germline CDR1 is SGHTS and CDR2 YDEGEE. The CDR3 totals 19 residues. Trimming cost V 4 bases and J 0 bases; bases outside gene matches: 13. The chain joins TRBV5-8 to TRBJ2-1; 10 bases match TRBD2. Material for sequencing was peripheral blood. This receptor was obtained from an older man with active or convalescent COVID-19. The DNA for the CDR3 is TGTGCCAGCAGCCCCTGGGGATTTAGCGGGGGGAGCTCCTACAATGAGCAGTTCTTC. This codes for CASSPWGFSGGSSYNEQFF.